This T cell receptor beta chain was found in a study of cytomegalovirus exposure and HLA in healthy donors. General study points: Three CMV-associated chains proved CMV antigen-specific in vitro. Excluded: some indistinguishable V segments such as TRBV6-2 and TRBV6-3. Later analysis indicated greater clonal expansion among HLA-associated TCR beta chains than among equally common other chains.

A few counts support this clone. The antigen remains undetermined. Trimming took off 3 bases at V and 8 bases at J, with 9 bases between the two ends. The CDR3 extends over 12 amino acids. Germline values: CDR1 SGHDT, CDR2 YYEEEE. 13 Jbeta primers and 60 Vbeta primers were used for the PCR. TCRdb's copy holds only in-frame clones and misses some; the assay was immunoSEQ multiplex PCR. The profile shows roughly 100,000 clones, around 80% of them singletons. Participants comprised healthy donors of bone marrow. The chain uses TRBV5-6 and TRBJ2-1; no firm D call. Sequencing used PBMCs. The sequence came from a woman aged 35 to 49 in good health and CMV-seronegative. In DNA form, the CDR3 reads TGTGCCAGCAGCTCAAACGTAGATGAGCAGTTCTTC. It specifies CASSSNVDEQFF.